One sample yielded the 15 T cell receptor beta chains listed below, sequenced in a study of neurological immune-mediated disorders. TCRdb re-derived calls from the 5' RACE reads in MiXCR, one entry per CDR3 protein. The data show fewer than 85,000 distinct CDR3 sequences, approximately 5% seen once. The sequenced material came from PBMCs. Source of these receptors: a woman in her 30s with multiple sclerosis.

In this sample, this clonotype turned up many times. CDR3 in amino acids: CASSQDRARGNNSPLHF. The CDR3 DNA reads as TGCGCCAGCAGCCAAGATCGTGCGAGGGGGAATAATTCACCCCTCCACTTT. The rearrangement uses TRBV4-1 and TRBJ1-6; D is perhaps TRBD1 (6 bases). The germline gives CDR1 MGHRA, CDR2 YSYEKL. Between the trimmed V and J ends, which lost 0 bases and 5 bases, there was a span of 14 bases. This CDR3 spans 17 amino acids.

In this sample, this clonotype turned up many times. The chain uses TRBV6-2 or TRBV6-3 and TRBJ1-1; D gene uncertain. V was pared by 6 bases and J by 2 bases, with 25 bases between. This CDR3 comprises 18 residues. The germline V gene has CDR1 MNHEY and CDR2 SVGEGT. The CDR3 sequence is CASSPRGFSTPSNTEAFF. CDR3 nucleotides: TGTGCCAGCAGCCCACGGGGTTTTTCTACCCCCTCAAACACTGAAGCTTTCTTT.

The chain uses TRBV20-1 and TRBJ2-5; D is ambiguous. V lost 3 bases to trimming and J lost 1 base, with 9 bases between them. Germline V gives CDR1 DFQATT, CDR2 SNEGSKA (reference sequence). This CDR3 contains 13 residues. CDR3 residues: CSASTGPQETQYF. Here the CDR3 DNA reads TGCAGTGCTAGTACGGGTCCCCAAGAGACCCAGTACTTC.

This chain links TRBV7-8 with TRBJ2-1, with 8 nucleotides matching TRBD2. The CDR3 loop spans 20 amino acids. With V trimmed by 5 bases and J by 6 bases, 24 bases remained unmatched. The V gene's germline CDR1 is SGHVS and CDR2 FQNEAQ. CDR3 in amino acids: CASSKRAPLLTGGPGNEQFF. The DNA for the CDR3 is TGTGCCAGCAGCAAGAGGGCCCCGTTACTAACGGGAGGGCCAGGCAATGAGCAGTTCTTC.

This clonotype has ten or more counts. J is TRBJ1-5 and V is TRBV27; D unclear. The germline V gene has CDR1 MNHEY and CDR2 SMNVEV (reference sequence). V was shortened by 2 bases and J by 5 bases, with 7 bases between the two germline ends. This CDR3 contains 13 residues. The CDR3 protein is CASSLKEYQPQHF. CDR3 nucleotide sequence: TGTGCCAGCAGTTTAAAGGAGTATCAGCCCCAGCATTTT.

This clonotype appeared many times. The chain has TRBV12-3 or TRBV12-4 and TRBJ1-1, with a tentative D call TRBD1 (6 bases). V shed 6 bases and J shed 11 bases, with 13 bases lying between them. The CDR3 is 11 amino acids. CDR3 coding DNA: TGTGCCAGCAGCTCAGGGGCCGGGGCTTTCTTT. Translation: CASSSGAGAFF.

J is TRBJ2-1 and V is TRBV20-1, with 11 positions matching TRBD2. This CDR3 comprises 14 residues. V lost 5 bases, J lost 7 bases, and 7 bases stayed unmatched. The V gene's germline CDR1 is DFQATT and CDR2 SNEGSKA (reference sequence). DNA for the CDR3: TGCAGTGCTGGTACTAGCGGGAGTCATAATGAGCAGTTCTTC. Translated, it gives CSAGTSGSHNEQFF.

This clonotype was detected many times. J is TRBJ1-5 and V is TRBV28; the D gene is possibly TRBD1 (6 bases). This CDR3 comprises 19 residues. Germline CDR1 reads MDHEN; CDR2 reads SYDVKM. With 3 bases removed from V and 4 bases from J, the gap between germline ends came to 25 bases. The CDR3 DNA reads TGTGCCAGCAGTTTTTTTTCGATTTCAGGGACACGCCTAAATCAGCCCCAGCATTTT. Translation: CASSFFSISGTRLNQPQHF.

CDR3 nucleotides: TGTGCCAGCACCATGAACGGGGCAGGGGCGTACAATGAGCAGTTCTTC. This sequence encodes CASTMNGAGAYNEQFF. The V call is TRBV6-1, the J call TRBJ2-1, with D possibly being TRBD1 (6 bases). Germline CDR1 reads MNHNS; CDR2 reads SASEGT. The CDR3 covers 16 residues. The ends were cut back, 7 bases at V and 4 bases at J, with 20 bases in the middle.

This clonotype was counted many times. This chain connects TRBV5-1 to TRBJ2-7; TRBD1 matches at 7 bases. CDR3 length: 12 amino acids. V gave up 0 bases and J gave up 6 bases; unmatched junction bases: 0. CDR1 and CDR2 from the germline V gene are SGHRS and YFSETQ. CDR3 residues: CASSLGQGEQYF. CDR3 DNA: TGCGCCAGCAGCTTGGGACAGGGCGAGCAGTACTTC.

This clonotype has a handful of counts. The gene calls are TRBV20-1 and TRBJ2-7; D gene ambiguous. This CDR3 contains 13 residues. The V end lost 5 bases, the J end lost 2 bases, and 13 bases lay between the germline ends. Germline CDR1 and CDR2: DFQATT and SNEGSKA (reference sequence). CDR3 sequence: CSAGLPPTYEQYF. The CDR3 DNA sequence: TGCAGTGCTGGCCTTCCCCCGACCTACGAGCAGTACTTC.

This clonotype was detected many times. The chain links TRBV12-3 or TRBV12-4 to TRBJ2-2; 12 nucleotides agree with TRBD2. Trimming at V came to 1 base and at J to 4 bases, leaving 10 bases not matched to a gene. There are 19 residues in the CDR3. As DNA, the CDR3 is TGTGCCAGCAGTTTAGGACGGCTAGCGGGGGGGCTTGGCACCGGGGAGCTGTTTTTT. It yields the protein CASSLGRLAGGLGTGELFF.

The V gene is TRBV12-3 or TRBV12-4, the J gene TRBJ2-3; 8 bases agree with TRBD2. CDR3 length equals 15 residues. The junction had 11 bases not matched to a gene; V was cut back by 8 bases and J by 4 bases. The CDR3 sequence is CASRPPGGAADTQYF. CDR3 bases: TGTGCCAGCCGCCCCCCCGGGGGGGCCGCAGATACGCAGTATTTT.

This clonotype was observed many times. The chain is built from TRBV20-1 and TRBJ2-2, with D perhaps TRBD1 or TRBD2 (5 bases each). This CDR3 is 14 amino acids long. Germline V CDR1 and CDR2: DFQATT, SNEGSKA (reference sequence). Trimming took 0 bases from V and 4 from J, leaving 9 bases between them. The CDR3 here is CSARDTRGTGELFF. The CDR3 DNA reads TGCAGTGCTAGAGATACGAGGGGCACCGGGGAGCTGTTTTTT.

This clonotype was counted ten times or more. CDR3 DNA: TGCAGCGCGCCAGGGGCTACCGGGGAGCTGTTTTTT. It encodes CSAPGATGELFF. V gene TRBV29-1 combines with J gene TRBJ2-2, with D possibly TRBD1 on 6 matching bases. CDR3 size: 12 residues. CDR1 is SQVTM, CDR2 ANQGSEA, per germline. The V end lost 7 bases, the J end lost 5 bases, and 11 bases lay between the germline ends.